These 18 T cell receptor beta chains were all obtained from the same sample, sequenced in a study of cytomegalovirus exposure and HLA in healthy donors. PCR primers comprised 60 Vbeta and 13 Jbeta primers. TCRdb's copy holds only in-frame clones and misses some; the assay was immunoSEQ multiplex PCR. The listing records about 33,000 clones. Sequences were obtained from PBMCs. The source is a woman aged 40 to 49 in good health and CMV-seropositive.

The chain couples TRBV11-3 to TRBJ1-1, with D possibly being TRBD1 (5 bases). The CDR3 extends over 14 amino acids. Germline assignment: CDR1 SGHNT and CDR2 YENEEA. Trimming removed 5 bases at V and 2 bases at J, with 12 bases between. DNA for the CDR3: TGTGCCAGCAGCCTCGACAGTCTCAACACTGAAGCTTTCTTT. Its protein product is CASSLDSLNTEAFF.

This clone ranks as medium-sized in terms of frequency. V and J are TRBV11-3 and TRBJ2-3; D is perhaps TRBD2 (5 bases). The CDR3 runs to 16 residues. V lost 5 bases and J 5 bases, leaving 20 bases between the germline ends. The germline V gene encodes CDR1 SGHNT and CDR2 YENEEA. In DNA form, the CDR3 reads TGTGCCAGCAGCCCAGGCCGATGGGAGCAGAAAGATACGCAGTATTTT. Translation gives CASSPGRWEQKDTQYF.

The rearrangement joins TRBV5-4 to TRBJ2-3; 9 nucleotides line up with TRBD2. Trimming cost V 0 bases and J 5 bases; bases outside gene matches: 7. The CDR3 sequence is 16 residues long. In germline, CDR1 is SGHNT, CDR2 YYREEE (reference sequence). The CDR3 loop reads CASSLALAGVLDTQYF. CDR3 nucleotides: TGTGCCAGCAGCTTGGCGTTAGCGGGAGTTTTAGATACGCAGTATTTT. Full variable domain (remainder filled in from reference TRBV5-4 and TRBJ2-3): ETGVTQSPTHLIKTRGQQVTLRCSSQSGHNTVSWYQQALGQGPQFIFQYYREEENGRGNFPPRFSGLQFPNYSSELNVNALELDDSALYLCASSLALAGVLDTQYFGPGTRLTVL.

The V gene is TRBV5-1, the J gene TRBJ1-2; a possible D gene is TRBD1 (5 bases). This CDR3 region has 13 residues. Germline lookup yields CDR1 SGHRS and CDR2 YFSETQ. V dropped 4 bases and J dropped 1 base, with 8 bases sitting between them. The CDR3 coding sequence is TGCGCCAGCAGCCAAGACAGTAACTATGGCTACACCTTC. Translation: CASSQDSNYGYTF.

V is TRBV18 and J is TRBJ2-7; possibly TRBD2 for D (7 bases). The CDR3 has 15 residues. The germline V gene encodes CDR1 KGHSH and CDR2 LQKENI. V dropped 0 bases and J dropped 5 bases, with 14 bases sitting between them. In DNA, the CDR3 is TGTGCCAGCTCACCACCGGCGGGGGCGGGTGACGAGCAGTACTTC. This gives the protein CASSPPAGAGDEQYF.

The rearrangement links TRBV7-2 to TRBJ1-5, with D perhaps matching TRBD1 (6 bases). Germline V gene sequence: CDR1 SGHTA, CDR2 FQGNSA. CDR3 length equals 16 residues. The ends were cut back, 5 bases at V and 2 bases at J, with 16 bases in the middle. The CDR3 DNA reads as TGTGCCAGCAGCCGTCAAACAGGGAATGGCAATCAGCCCCAGCATTTT. This encodes CASSRQTGNGNQPQHF.

The CDR3 protein is CASSWRGLAGDSQETQYF. The CDR3 bases are TGCGCCAGCAGCTGGCGGGGACTAGCGGGCGACTCCCAAGAGACCCAGTACTTC. The V gene is TRBV5-1, the J gene TRBJ2-5; 12 bases align to TRBD2. Germline-derived CDR1 and CDR2 are SGHRS and YFSETQ. Germline trimming cut 3 bases from V and 1 base from J; bases unmatched to any gene: 10. The CDR3 has 18 amino acids.

The genes are TRBV27 and TRBJ1-5; maybe TRBD1 (6 bases). The CDR3 length is 15 residues. The V gene's germline CDR1 is MNHEY and CDR2 SMNVEV (reference sequence). V was shortened by 5 bases and J by 0 bases, with 11 bases between the two germline ends. CDR3 loop: CASSIGTTSNQPQHF. CDR3 DNA: TGTGCCAGCAGTATAGGGACAACTAGCAATCAGCCCCAGCATTTT.

V usage is TRBV6-1 and J usage is TRBJ1-5, with no clear D. CDR1 and CDR2 (germline): MNHNS, SASEGT. V lost 6 bases, J lost 3 bases, and 9 bases lay in between. This CDR3 has 13 residues. For the CDR3, the DNA is TGTGCCAGCAGCTCCGGGATCAATCAGCCCCAGCATTTT. This sequence encodes CASSSGINQPQHF.

The chain links TRBV4-3 to TRBJ2-7; possible D gene TRBD2, 6 bases. The V and J ends lost 1 base and 5 bases respectively, with 15 bases between them. The CDR3 runs 15 residues. Germline V CDR1 and CDR2: LGHNA, YSLEER. CDR3 residues: CASSQVGGVKDEQYF. The CDR3, as DNA: TGCGCCAGCAGCCAAGTAGGAGGGGTTAAGGACGAGCAGTACTTC.

The chain links TRBV18 to TRBJ1-3; TRBD1 might be the D (5 bases). This CDR3 has 15 amino acids. Trimming took off 0 bases at V and 8 bases at J, with 14 bases between the two ends. The germline gives CDR1 KGHSH, CDR2 LQKENI. As DNA, the CDR3 is TGTGCCAGCTCACCACCGGGACTTTATCGGGACACCATATATTTT. This translates into CASSPPGLYRDTIYF.

This CDR3 reads CASSLPRDRGWGSNQPQHF. The DNA of the CDR3 is TGTGCCAGCAGTTTACCCCGGGACAGGGGCTGGGGGAGCAATCAGCCCCAGCATTTT. The chain has TRBV6-8 and TRBJ1-5; 10 nucleotides align to TRBD1. The CDR3 runs 19 residues. V gave up 4 bases and J gave up 1 base; unmatched junction bases: 13. Germline V CDR1 and CDR2: MNHGY, SAAAGT.

The rearrangement links TRBV5-8 to TRBJ2-7; tentative D call: TRBD2 (6 bases). Germline lookup yields CDR1 SGHTS and CDR2 YDEGEE. V gave up 1 base and J gave up 0 bases, with 11 bases separating them. The CDR3 sequence is 15 residues long. In DNA, the CDR3 is TGTGCCAGCAGCTTGTTTTACGGGAGCTCCTACGAGCAGTACTTC. It codes for CASSLFYGSSYEQYF.

Comment on this clone: One end of the junction is discordant with germline, which a read error may explain. The CDR3 protein is CASSKDRGTEAFF. CDR3 nucleotide sequence: TGTGCTAGCAGCAAGGACAGGGGCACTGAAGCTTTCTTT. The V gene is TRBV7-7, the J gene TRBJ1-1; TRBD1 aligns across 9 bases. Looked up from germline, CDR1 is SSHAT and CDR2 is FNYEAQ (reference sequence). The CDR3 length is 13 residues.

V and J are TRBV28 and TRBJ1-2; 7 nucleotides align to TRBD1. The junction had 2 bases not matched to a gene; V was cut back by 9 bases and J by 4 bases. CDR1 MDHEN and CDR2 SYDVKM come from the germline V gene. CDR3 length equals 11 residues. This chain's CDR3 is CARRQGYGYTF. In DNA form, the CDR3 reads TGTGCCAGAAGACAGGGCTATGGCTACACCTTC.

The rearrangement links TRBV7-9 to TRBJ2-7; 9 nucleotides line up with TRBD2. The V gene's germline CDR1 is SEHNR and CDR2 FQNEAQ (reference sequence). This CDR3 is built from 14 residues. V was clipped by 4 bases and J by 2 bases; unmatched bases: 3. CDR3 sequence reads: CASSSVAGAYEQYF. The CDR3 nucleotides read TGTGCCAGCAGCTCCGTAGCGGGAGCCTACGAGCAGTACTTC.

V gene TRBV7-6 combines with J gene TRBJ2-7; D gene uncertain. V was shortened by 4 bases and J by 0 bases, with 10 bases between the two germline ends. CDR1 and CDR2 from the germline V gene are SGHVS and FNYEAQ. This CDR3 comprises 14 residues. The CDR3 loop is CASSSTGGSYEQYF. CDR3 nucleotides: TGTGCCAGCAGCTCCACCGGTGGCTCCTACGAGCAGTACTTC.

CDR3 nucleotide sequence: TGTGCCAGCAGGAAAGGGACAGACGGGGCCAACGTCCTGACTTTC. Amino acids: CASRKGTDGANVLTF. V and J are TRBV7-3 and TRBJ2-6, with TRBD1 matching 7 bases. Trimming at V came to 6 bases and at J to 4 bases, leaving 6 bases not matched to a gene. The CDR3 covers 15 residues. Germline V CDR1 and CDR2: SGHTA, FQGTGA. The whole variable domain, remainder taken from reference TRBV7-3 and TRBJ2-6, is GAGVSQTPSNKVTEKGKYVELRCDPISGHTALYWYRQSLGQGPEFLIYFQGTGAADDSGLPNDRFFAVRPEGSVSTLKIQRTERGDSAVYLCASRKGTDGANVLTFGAGSRLTVL.